Each of the 9 T cell receptor beta chains below was sequenced from the same sample in a study of cytomegalovirus exposure and HLA in healthy donors. Researchers ran the PCR with 60 Vbeta and 13 Jbeta primers. Some clones are missing from TCRdb's copy, which holds only in-frame ones; the method was immunoSEQ multiplex PCR. This sample has under 250,000 clones, with about 88% found just once. The sequencing input was PBMCs. These receptors all come from a girl aged 2-15 years in good health and CMV-seronegative.

The rearrangement links TRBV4-2 to TRBJ2-7; 7 bases are a match to TRBD2. Trimming cost V 3 bases and J 1 base; bases outside gene matches: 6. The CDR3 is made up of 15 amino acids. CDR1 is LGHNA, CDR2 YNFKEQ, per germline. In DNA, the CDR3 is TGTGCCAGCAGCCAGGCGGCGGGGGTGTCCTACGAGCAGTACTTC. Protein product: CASSQAAGVSYEQYF.

The J gene is TRBJ2-1, the V gene TRBV10-2, with D possibly being TRBD2 (6 bases). The V end lost 3 bases, the J end lost 3 bases, and 9 bases lay between the germline ends. CDR3 length equals 14 residues. Germline V gene lookup returns CDR1 WSHSY and CDR2 SAAADI. This CDR3 is CASSDWRGYNEQFF. The CDR3 DNA reads TGCGCCAGCAGTGATTGGCGGGGCTACAATGAGCAGTTCTTC.

The J gene is TRBJ2-5, the V gene TRBV6-1; 9 nucleotides align to TRBD1. The germline V gene encodes CDR1 MNHNS and CDR2 SASEGT. This CDR3 is 15 amino acids long. J lost 2 bases, V lost 7 bases, and 8 bases had no gene match. The DNA of the CDR3 is TGTGCCAGCACTGGGCTGGGACAGGGACAAGAGACCCAGTACTTC. Translating it yields CASTGLGQGQETQYF.

This clone was observed a handful of times. The J gene is TRBJ2-3, the V gene TRBV7-9, with 10 bases aligning to TRBD1. V lost 2 bases and J lost 4; bases outside the gene matches: 3. In germline, CDR1 is SEHNR, CDR2 FQNEAQ (reference sequence). The CDR3 runs to 15 residues. CDR3 bases: TGTGCCAGCAGCTTACGGGGACAGGGGTCAGATACGCAGTATTTT. It codes for CASSLRGQGSDTQYF.

V and J are TRBV7-6 and TRBJ2-3, with a tentative D call TRBD1 (6 bases). The germline V gene encodes CDR1 SGHVS and CDR2 FNYEAQ. The CDR3 has 14 residues. CDR3 loop: CARRGNDSTDTQYF. CDR3 nucleotide sequence: TGTGCGAGAAGGGGGAACGACAGCACAGATACGCAGTATTTT.

J is TRBJ1-2 and V is TRBV5-4, with 9 nucleotides matching TRBD1. The CDR3 extends over 15 amino acids. Per the germline V gene, CDR1 is SGHNT and CDR2 is YYREEE (reference sequence). Trimming cost V 2 bases and J 2 bases; bases outside gene matches: 4. CDR3 sequence (DNA): TGTGCCAGCAGCTTCGGGGGACAGGGCAACTATGGCTACACCTTC. Translation gives CASSFGGQGNYGYTF.

The V and J genes are TRBV5-5 and TRBJ1-2; TRBD1 agrees at 7 bases. The CDR3 has 16 residues. V lost 4 bases, J lost 1 base, and 10 bases stayed unmatched. In germline, CDR1 is SGHKS, CDR2 YYEKEE (reference sequence). CDR3 loop: CASSGTAPSLNYGYTF. CDR3 coding DNA: TGTGCCAGCAGCGGGACAGCACCCTCTCTTAACTATGGCTACACCTTC.

V usage is TRBV2 and J usage is TRBJ2-3; TRBD1 might be the D (6 bases). Trimming removed 6 bases from V and 11 bases from J, with 24 bases in between. CDR3 size: 15 residues. Germline CDR1 and CDR2: SNHLY and FYNNEI. The CDR3 spells CASRSVPGATGKQYF. CDR3 bases: TGTGCCAGCAGGTCCGTCCCAGGGGCAACGGGTAAGCAGTATTTT.

This clone was picked up one time. The J gene is TRBJ2-6, the V gene TRBV5-6, with D hard to call. The ends were cut back, 0 bases at V and 0 bases at J, with 13 bases in the middle. This CDR3 is 18 amino acids long. CDR1 is SGHDT, CDR2 YYEEEE, per germline. The CDR3 DNA reads as TGTGCCAGCAGCTTGGGAGGATTAAGACTCTCTGGGGCCAACGTCCTGACTTTC. Its protein product is CASSLGGLRLSGANVLTF.